This is a list of T cell receptor beta chains from one sample in a study of siplizumab effects on memory and regulatory T cells. Method: immunoSEQ multiplex PCR; TCRdb's copy keeps in-frame clones and lacks some. The sample shows 90,000 to 140,000 clones, approximately 94% of them seen only once. Input material: CD4+ T cells sorted from blood. These receptors all stem from a human donor in good health. Both conserved end residues are trimmed from each CDR3.

v_call cdr3_aa
TRBV15 ATSRGRTGDGYT
TRBV28 ASRTGSVIGYT
TRBV6-5 ASSYNRRAANEKLF
TRBV14 ASSQVSYTGELF
TRBV9 ASSYQTGEEAF
TRBV27 ASSQGRNRPQH
TRBV9 ASSDPERNSYNSPLH
TRBV10-3 AISEAGDYGYT
TRBV7-2 ASSLGGQPQH
TRBV6-5 ASSPGQHNQPQH
TRBV2 ASKPGLAGLQETQY
TRBV6-5 ASSYSRDRAYNEQF
TRBV11-2 ASSFEGTVGNTIY
TRBV6-6 ATLQGILNTEAF
TRBV5-1 ASSLAPDPGGTQY
TRBV4-2 ASSQAESSSYNEQF
TRBV25-1 ASARNYPTEAF
TRBV6-6 ASSPTVHEQY
TRBV28 ASSFGGGKSYEQY
TRBV5-1 ASSPLASGTDTQY
TRBV6-1 ASSSGRGSYNEQF
TRBV9 ASSVGQGTNYGYT
TRBV7-2 ASSLNYADTQY
TRBV19 ASSIDPGGRTDTQY
TRBV19 ASSIPVWTGELF
TRBV6-1 ASSDPGRDTRYEQY
TRBV18 ASSPGENTEAF
TRBV10-3 AISETGKGTEAF
TRBV30 ALAGQGGYEQY
TRBV19 ASSIEARWGETQY
TRBV4-1 ASRSGQREYNYGYT
TRBV5-6 ASSGPGQGMVGYT
TRBV5-1 ASSLETGSDEQY
TRBV5-1 ASSPQELSSYNEQF
TRBV5-4 ASSGPANYGYT
TRBV18 ASSHDSSVGGFRTEAF
TRBV10-3 AISEGTEGYSYEQY
TRBV30 AWSNPGQGAAEAF
TRBV6-6 ASRDTNYGYT
TRBV5-4 ASSPSGRGGTDTQY
TRBV10-3 AIRGDTRNTIY
TRBV25-1 ASSEFAEKLF
TRBV25-1 ASSKSGSTEAF
TRBV7-9 ASSYGSDTEAF
TRBV9 ASSVASMNTEAF
TRBV19 ATRGQSYEQY
TRBV5-1 ASKGELMNTEAF
TRBV11-1 ASSLGLASSSYEQY
TRBV6-5 ASSYTGSLETQY
TRBV5-6 ASSLGGGLGQY
TRBV15 ATSRDQQSGYT
TRBV6-1 ASRGLLSEQY
TRBV6-5 ASQYIGGREQF
TRBV23-1 ASQPAGTFNEKLF
TRBV4-2 ASSPRLSNYEQY